Each of the 4 T cell receptor beta chains below was sequenced from the same sample in a study of OX40 agonist ivuxolimab in advanced cancers. Method: immunoSEQ multiplex PCR; TCRdb's copy keeps in-frame clones and lacks some. The data contain approximately 77,000 clones, about 93% of them singletons. Specimen: CD4+ or CD8+ T cells sorted from blood, collected in a trial of the OX40 agonist ivuxolimab. The source of these receptors is an adult with an advanced solid tumor such as melanoma, head and neck, liver or kidney cancer.

The count of this clone is one. The chain recombines TRBV11-2 with TRBJ2-3; 10 bases map to TRBD2. The CDR3 is 15 residues long. Germline loops: CDR1 SGHAT, CDR2 FQNNGV. V trimming: 5 bases; J trimming: 6 bases; junction bases outside the gene matches: 8. The CDR3, as DNA: TGTGCCAGCAGCCTAGCGGGAGTTAAAAGGGATACGCAGTATTTT. This codes for CASSLAGVKRDTQYF.

A single count supports this clone. This chain joins TRBV28 and TRBJ1-1; no definite D call. Between the trimmed V and J ends, which lost 5 bases and 0 bases, there was a span of 7 bases. Per the germline V gene, CDR1 is MDHEN and CDR2 is SYDVKM. The CDR3 covers 13 residues. CDR3 residues: CASSQTVNTEAFF. CDR3 in DNA: TGTGCCAGCAGTCAAACAGTGAACACTGAAGCTTTCTTT.

The gene calls are TRBV19 and TRBJ2-1, with 11 bases aligning to TRBD2. Losses at the gene ends were 4 bases for V and 6 bases for J; bases not matched to a gene: 8. The CDR3 has 16 amino acids. Per germline, CDR1 LNHDA and CDR2 SQIVND (reference sequence). The CDR3 nucleotides read TGTGCCAGTAGTACCCACCTAGCGGGAGGTGGCAATGAGCAGTTCTTC. As protein: CASSTHLAGGGNEQFF.

This chain uses TRBV7-9 with TRBJ2-5, with TRBD1 matching 7 bases. The CDR3 totals 16 residues. The germline V gene encodes CDR1 SEHNR and CDR2 FQNEAQ (reference sequence). J was trimmed by 5 bases and V by 0 bases; bases with no gene match: 9. The CDR3 region has the DNA TGTGCCAGCAGCTTAGCGGGACAGATTGTGGCGGAGACCCAGTACTTC. It yields the protein CASSLAGQIVAETQYF.